This TCR beta chain is from a study of T cell repertoires in aging, cancer and after chemotherapy. Study-wide background: Donor ages fell into six groups from 30 or younger up to 70 or older.

For this clonotype: What it recognizes is unknown.

Germline V gene data show CDR1 as MNHEY and CDR2 as SVGEGT. The CDR3 has 14 residues. The V end lost 6 bases, the J end lost 7 bases, and 13 bases lay between the germline ends. Overall study findings and caveats: Compared with age-matched healthy donors, untreated hematological or solid cancer patients showed higher blood TCR clonality.

The template was genomic DNA from peripheral blood, not RNA. Multiplex touch-down PCR with TRB-A/B primers amplified rearranged V-D-J TRB sequences. Each CDR3 protein gets one entry after TCRdb re-called the multiplex PCR reads with MiXCR. This sample has over 9,500 distinct CDR3 sequences, with about 30% found just once. This chain links TRBV6-2 or TRBV6-3 with TRBJ1-6, with D perhaps TRBD1 (5 bases). The source material was blood. The TCR originated in a human donor in good health. CDR3 sequence (DNA): TGTGCCAGCAGCCCCGTAGGGGACAATTCACCCCTCCACTTT. Translated, it gives CASSPVGDNSPLHF.